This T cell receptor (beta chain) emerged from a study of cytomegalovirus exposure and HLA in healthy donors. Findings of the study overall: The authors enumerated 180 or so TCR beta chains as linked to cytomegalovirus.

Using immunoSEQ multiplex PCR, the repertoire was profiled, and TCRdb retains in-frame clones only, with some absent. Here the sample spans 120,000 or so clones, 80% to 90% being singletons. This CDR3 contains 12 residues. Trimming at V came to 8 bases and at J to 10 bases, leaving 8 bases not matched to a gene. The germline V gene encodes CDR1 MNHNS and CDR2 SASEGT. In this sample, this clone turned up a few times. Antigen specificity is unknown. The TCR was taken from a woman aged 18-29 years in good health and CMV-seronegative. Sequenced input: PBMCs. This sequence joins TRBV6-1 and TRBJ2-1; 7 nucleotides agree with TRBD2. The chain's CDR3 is CASWEGLAEQFF. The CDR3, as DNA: TGTGCCAGCTGGGAGGGGCTAGCGGAGCAGTTCTTC.